These 10 T cell receptor beta chains came from one sample sequenced in a study of response to subunit inactivated influenza vaccine. Each CDR3 protein gets one entry after TCRdb re-called the RT-PCR reads with MiXCR. In the table there are some 570,000 distinct CDR3 sequences, roughly 12% of which are singletons. These same data were also listed under a study on T cells expressing NK-cell markers. That study reports: UMIs were included in TCR beta cDNA generated by 5'RACE template switching.

The specimen comprised PBMCs from blood, sampled on the day of vaccination. The receptors shown here come from a man aged 45-65 years who received an inactivated influenza vaccine.

This clonotype appeared a few times. The chain combines TRBV28 with TRBJ2-1; TRBD2 agrees at 11 bases. The V and J ends lost 4 bases and 4 bases, in that order; junction bases with no gene match: 6. This CDR3 spans 16 amino acids. CDR1 is MDHEN, CDR2 SYDVKM, per germline. The CDR3 region is CASSSTSGGPYNEQFF. CDR3 nucleotides: TGTGCCAGCAGTTCAACTAGCGGGGGCCCATACAATGAGCAGTTCTTC.

The chain couples TRBV9 to TRBJ2-1, with a possible D match to TRBD2 (6 bases). This CDR3 region has 20 residues. The V and J ends lost 3 bases and 10 bases respectively, with 35 bases between them. Looked up from germline, CDR1 is SGDLS and CDR2 is YYNGEE. This chain's CDR3 is CASSAPGGAGQWASLEEQFF. The CDR3 DNA is TGTGCCAGCAGCGCCCCTGGAGGGGCAGGACAATGGGCCTCCCTCGAAGAGCAGTTCTTC.

Written as DNA, the CDR3 is TGTGCCATCAGTGTCGGTGCGCGGCAAGAGACCCAGTACTTC. This translates into CAISVGARQETQYF. The V gene is TRBV10-3, the J gene TRBJ2-5; the D is unclear. The V end was cut by 4 bases, the J end by 2 bases, with 11 bases between. Germline lookup yields CDR1 ENHRY and CDR2 SYGVKD. The CDR3 has 14 residues.

The V and J genes are TRBV6-1 and TRBJ2-7; 7 nucleotides match TRBD1. Germline lookup yields CDR1 MNHNS and CDR2 SASEGT. This CDR3 comprises 14 residues. V lost 5 bases to trimming and J lost 2 bases; unmatched junction nucleotides: 6. CDR3 nucleotides: TGTGCCAGCAGTACCGCGACAGGGCCCTACGAGCAGTACTTC. Protein product: CASSTATGPYEQYF.

This clonotype was detected many times. This chain connects TRBV5-1 to TRBJ2-1; D is ambiguous. V lost 4 bases and J 0 bases, leaving 14 bases between the germline ends. The length of the CDR3 is 16 residues. Germline values: CDR1 SGHRS, CDR2 YFSETQ. The CDR3 loop reads CASSGTAMSSYNEQFF. CDR3 coding DNA: TGCGCCAGCAGCGGTACAGCTATGAGCTCCTACAATGAGCAGTTCTTC.

This chain joins TRBV6-2 or TRBV6-3 and TRBJ2-7, with 7 positions matching TRBD2. CDR1 is MNHEY, CDR2 SVGEGT, per germline. The V and J ends lost 4 bases and 6 bases, in that order; junction bases with no gene match: 9. The CDR3 is 14 amino acids. The CDR3 region is CASSSGLETSEQYF. CDR3 sequence (DNA): TGTGCCAGCAGTTCTGGACTAGAAACGAGCGAGCAGTACTTC.

This clonotype was seen only a few times. The chain has TRBV7-2 and TRBJ2-3, with 9 bases matching TRBD2. Per germline, CDR1 SGHTA and CDR2 FQGNSA. The length of the CDR3 is 16 residues. V was clipped by 2 bases and J by 1 base; unmatched bases: 4. CDR3 nucleotide sequence: TGTGCCAGCAGCTTAAGGGTAGCGGGAGGCACAGATACGCAGTATTTT. Its protein is CASSLRVAGGTDTQYF.

This clonotype was found a few times. The rearrangement uses TRBV6-2 or TRBV6-3 and TRBJ2-7, with 7 bases lining up with TRBD2. The J segment lost 3 bases and the V segment lost 3 bases, leaving 11 bases of the junction unmatched. The CDR3 runs to 16 residues. Per germline, CDR1 MNHEY and CDR2 SVGEGT. The CDR3 sequence is CASSYGRGAGFYEQYF. The CDR3 DNA follows: TGTGCCAGCAGTTATGGTCGCGGAGCGGGATTCTACGAGCAGTACTTC.

The chain recombines TRBV4-1 with TRBJ2-7; D is undetermined. Looked up from germline, CDR1 is MGHRA and CDR2 is YSYEKL. This CDR3 comprises 13 residues. V was trimmed by 5 bases and J by 0 bases, leaving 8 bases between them. The CDR3 DNA reads as TGCGCCAGCAGCTCCGACATCTCCTACGAGCAGTACTTC. Encoded protein: CASSSDISYEQYF.

The chain employs TRBV5-1 and TRBJ2-7; 9 bases are a match to TRBD1. The V gene's germline CDR1 is SGHRS and CDR2 YFSETQ. With V trimmed by 4 bases and J by 6 bases, 8 bases remained unmatched. The length of the CDR3 is 14 residues. CDR3 residues: CASSTGQGKAEQYF. In DNA form, the CDR3 reads TGCGCCAGCAGCACAGGACAGGGGAAGGCCGAGCAGTACTTC.